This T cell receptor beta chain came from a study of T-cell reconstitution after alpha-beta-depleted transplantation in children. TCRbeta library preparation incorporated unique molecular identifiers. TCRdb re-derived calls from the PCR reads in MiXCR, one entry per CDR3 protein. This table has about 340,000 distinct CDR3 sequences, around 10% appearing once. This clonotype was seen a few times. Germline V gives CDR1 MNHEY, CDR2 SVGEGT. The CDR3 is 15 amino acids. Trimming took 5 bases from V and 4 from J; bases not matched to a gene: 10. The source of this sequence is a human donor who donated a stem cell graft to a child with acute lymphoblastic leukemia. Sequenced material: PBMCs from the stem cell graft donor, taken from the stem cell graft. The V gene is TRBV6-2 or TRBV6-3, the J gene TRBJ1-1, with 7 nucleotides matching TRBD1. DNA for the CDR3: TGTGCCAGCAGTACCCGACAGGGTACTGGCACTGAAGCTTTCTTT. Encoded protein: CASSTRQGTGTEAFF.